Shown below are 21 T cell receptor beta chains from a single sample sequenced in a study of regulatory T cells in long-lasting Graves disease. Noted time point: newly diagnosed GD, antithyroid drugs for less than 3 months. From RNA extracted from PBMCs, the TCR library was made. Combining iRepertoire HTBI primers with Arm-PCR of CDR3 regions, the authors built TCR beta libraries. TCRdb itself ran the multiplex PCR reads through MiXCR, one entry per CDR3 protein. The repertoire holds around 450,000 distinct CDR3 sequences, with 15% to 20% as singletons. The sample was also linked to a second study, of T cells in Graves' hyperthyroidism and ophthalmopathy.

Material: peripheral blood mononuclear cells (PBMCs), obtained at new diagnosis, from a patient treated with antithyroid drugs. Receptors originate from a man between 40 and 49 years old with Graves disease.

This clonotype was seen more than once but under ten times. The rearrangement uses TRBV19 and TRBJ2-7, with TRBD1 identical over 10 bases. CDR3 length: 15 amino acids. Per the germline V gene, CDR1 is LNHDA and CDR2 is SQIVND (reference sequence). The V gene end was trimmed by 5 bases and the J gene end by 0 bases; junction bases not matched to a gene: 4. CDR3 DNA sequence: TGTGCCAGTAGTCCCCGGACAGGGGGCTCCTACGAGCAGTACTTC. Amino acids: CASSPRTGGSYEQYF.

This chain links TRBV24-1 with TRBJ1-1, with D unresolved. Looked up from germline, CDR1 is KGHDR and CDR2 is SFDVKD. The CDR3 length is 13 residues. Trimming removed 9 bases from V and 4 bases from J, with 14 bases in between. The CDR3 DNA is TGTGCCACCTTGGACGGTCCGGGCACTGAAGCTTTCTTT. This codes for CATLDGPGTEAFF.

This clonotype showed up many times. The chain has TRBV14 and TRBJ2-1; 7 positions match TRBD1. Germline V gene data show CDR1 as SGHDN and CDR2 as FVKESK. Trimming at V came to 7 bases and at J to 7 bases, leaving 10 bases not matched to a gene. The CDR3 is 14 amino acids. This chain's CDR3 is CASNEVTGRNEQFF. CDR3 DNA sequence: TGTGCCAGCAACGAGGTGACAGGGCGAAATGAGCAGTTCTTC.

This clonotype was counted many times. This chain connects TRBV10-3 to TRBJ1-4; 8 nucleotides match TRBD1. The CDR3 is 13 residues long. V dropped 10 bases and J dropped 7; count of bases not matched to a gene: 8. Germline V gene sequence: CDR1 ENHRY, CDR2 SYGVKD. CDR3 amino acids: CATGQGGGEKLFF. The DNA for the CDR3 is TGTGCCACCGGACAGGGAGGCGGTGAAAAACTGTTTTTT.

In regard to this clonotype: A much larger clone sits a single nucleotide away, making a read error possible. The V gene is TRBV20-1, the J gene TRBJ2-5, with 11 bases fitting TRBD2. V trimming: 0 bases; J trimming: 11 bases; junction bases outside the gene matches: 11. CDR1 and CDR2 from the germline V gene are DFQATT and SNEGSKA (reference sequence). This CDR3 has 15 amino acids. In nucleotides, the CDR3 is TGCAGTGCTAGAGATGTAGCGGGAGGGTTGAATGAGCAGTACTTC. It specifies CSARDVAGGLNEQYF.

This clonotype was seen many times. The V and J genes are TRBV27 and TRBJ2-1; D is unresolved. The CDR3 runs 14 residues. V was cut by 5 bases and J by 2 bases, with 10 bases left in between. Germline V gene data show CDR1 as MNHEY and CDR2 as SMNVEV (reference sequence). CDR3 sequence (DNA): TGTGCCAGCAGTCCCTCGGTACCCTACAATGAGCAGTTCTTC. Translating gives CASSPSVPYNEQFF.

The rearrangement links TRBV30 to TRBJ2-7, with 7 bases that match TRBD1. Germline trimming cut 0 bases from V and 11 bases from J; bases unmatched to any gene: 16. CDR3 size: 15 residues. Germline V gene sequence: CDR1 GTSNPN, CDR2 SVGIG (reference sequence). CDR3 sequence reads: CAWSVRTGPELGEYF. The CDR3 coding sequence is TGTGCCTGGAGTGTACGGACAGGACCTGAACTTGGGGAGTACTTC.

This clonotype has only a few counts. The V and J genes are TRBV20-1 and TRBJ2-1, with 16 bases lining up with TRBD2. The CDR3 covers 17 residues. Trimming at V came to 4 bases and at J to 7 bases, leaving 10 bases not matched to a gene. The germline V gene has CDR1 DFQATT and CDR2 SNEGSKA (reference sequence). The CDR3, as DNA: TGCAGTGCTACCTCTCCGGGACTAGCGGGAGGGCCTAATGAGCAGTTCTTC. Amino acid sequence: CSATSPGLAGGPNEQFF.

A note on this clonotype: This sequence may be a read error, since a much larger clone differs from it by one base. The chain has TRBV30 and TRBJ2-1; D is unclear. The J call may be mistaken, given a closer DNA end match to TRBJ2-5. CDR3 length: 10 amino acids. From germline, CDR1 is GTSNPN and CDR2 SVGIG (reference sequence). The CDR3 coding sequence is TGTGCCCCTCCTGATGGGACCCAGTACTTC. This codes for CAPPDGTQYF.

As regards this clonotype: Sequence at one end of the junction differs from germline and may be a read error. Here the CDR3 DNA reads TGTGCCAGCAGCTTAGGCCTTGGGGGACTGGAAAACATTCAGTACTTC. Translating it yields CASSLGLGGLENIQYF. This chain links TRBV5-1 with TRBJ2-4; D is perhaps TRBD2 (6 bases). There are 16 residues in the CDR3. Germline CDR1 reads SGHRS; CDR2 reads YFSETQ.

The rearrangement joins TRBV7-9 to TRBJ1-5, with D unresolved. This CDR3 comprises 16 residues. Per the germline V gene, CDR1 is SEHNR and CDR2 is FQNEAQ (reference sequence). Trimming took off 5 bases at V and 0 bases at J, with 14 bases between the two ends. The CDR3 sequence: CASSHPVPYSNQPQHF. CDR3 in DNA: TGTGCCAGCAGCCACCCTGTCCCATATAGCAATCAGCCCCAGCATTTT.

This clonotype has just a few counts. The chain carries TRBV5-6 and TRBJ2-2; 7 bases match TRBD2. The germline CDR1 and CDR2 sequences are SGHDT and YYEEEE. Losses at the gene ends were 1 base for V and 3 bases for J; bases not matched to a gene: 6. This CDR3 comprises 16 residues. CDR3 nucleotides: TGTGCCAGCAGCTTGAAGAAGCGGGGAGACACCGGGGAGCTGTTTTTT. Amino acid sequence: CASSLKKRGDTGELFF.

This clonotype was observed a few times. This chain connects TRBV27 to TRBJ1-6; TRBD1 matches 7 bases. J was trimmed by 5 bases and V by 3 bases; bases with no gene match: 10. There are 17 residues in the CDR3. Germline V gene lookup returns CDR1 MNHEY and CDR2 SMNVEV (reference sequence). CDR3 in DNA: TGTGCCAGCAGTTTCCTTTCTCCGGGACAGCATAATTCACCCCTCCACTTT. It codes for CASSFLSPGQHNSPLHF.

This clonotype has a single count. The chain is built from TRBV29-1 and TRBJ1-2, with D possibly TRBD1 on 5 matching bases. This CDR3 region has 13 residues. Germline-derived CDR1 and CDR2 are SQVTM and ANQGSEA. Trimming cost V 1 base and J 3 bases, with 9 bases left between them. The CDR3 is CSVEGGTYYGYTF. The CDR3 nucleotides read TGCAGCGTTGAAGGCGGGACCTACTATGGCTACACCTTC.

V and J are TRBV30 and TRBJ2-3; D unresolved. CDR3 length: 12 residues. Trimming removed 2 bases from V and 5 bases from J, with 8 bases in between. Germline V gene data show CDR1 as GTSNPN and CDR2 as SVGIG (reference sequence). The chain's CDR3 is CAWSTGEDTQYF. The DNA of the CDR3 is TGTGCCTGGAGTACCGGAGAAGATACGCAGTATTTT.

This clonotype was counted many times. The rearrangement joins TRBV29-1 to TRBJ2-1; 8 positions agree with TRBD1. Germline lookup yields CDR1 SQVTM and CDR2 ANQGSEA. CDR3 size: 12 residues. V trimming: 7 bases; J trimming: 8 bases; junction bases outside the gene matches: 7. CDR3: CSAPDRGDEQFF. The DNA of the CDR3 is TGCAGCGCTCCAGACAGGGGCGATGAGCAGTTCTTC.

Only a few counts were recorded for this clonotype. This could be a read error, since a much larger clone is one nucleotide away. The rearrangement joins TRBV28 to TRBJ2-7, with D hard to call. CDR3 length: 12 amino acids. The V gene lost 7 bases and the J gene lost 2 bases, with 9 bases spanning the gap. The germline V gene has CDR1 MDHEN and CDR2 SYDVKM. The CDR3 here is CASTEGAYEQYF. In DNA form, the CDR3 reads TGTGCCAGCACCGAAGGCGCCTACGAGCAGTACTTC.

This clonotype was counted ten times or more. The chain couples TRBV28 to TRBJ1-2, with 7 bases matching TRBD1. The junction had 0 bases not matched to a gene; V was cut back by 5 bases and J by 0 bases. CDR3 length: 13 residues. From germline, CDR1 is MDHEN and CDR2 SYDVKM. The CDR3 DNA reads as TGTGCCAGCAGTGGGACAGCTAACTATGGCTACACCTTC. As protein: CASSGTANYGYTF.

This clonotype was counted many times. The chain combines TRBV6-2 or TRBV6-3 with TRBJ2-1, with TRBD2 matching 12 bases. The CDR3 runs 15 residues. The trim removed 0 bases at V and 7 bases at J, leaving 1 base unmatched. CDR1 is MNHEY, CDR2 SVGEGT, per germline. The CDR3: CASSYSTSGSNEQFF. The DNA for the CDR3 is TGTGCCAGCAGTTACTCGACTAGCGGGAGTAATGAGCAGTTCTTC.

This clonotype was picked up many times. The junction departs from the called germline gene at one end, perhaps through a read error. This chain uses TRBV12-3 or TRBV12-4 with TRBJ2-2; D is unresolved. The CDR3 has 13 residues. CDR3 loop: CASSVAPGGELFF. CDR3 nucleotide sequence: TGTGCCAGCAGTGTAGCCCCGGGCGGGGAGCTGTTTTTT.

There are many counts of this clonotype. The V gene is TRBV7-9, the J gene TRBJ1-4, with no clear D. Germline CDR1 and CDR2: SEHNR and FQNEAQ (reference sequence). Trimming took 6 bases from V and 4 from J, leaving 15 bases between them. The length of the CDR3 is 15 residues. CDR3: CASRLGNGHNEKLFF. The CDR3, as DNA: TGTGCCAGCAGGCTGGGAAACGGTCATAATGAAAAACTGTTTTTT.